The clone carrying this TCR beta chain was counted a few times. What it recognizes is unknown. These data are taken from a study of T-cell memory formation after mild COVID-19. Findings and caveats of the study: The pre-infection memory compartment contained some responding clones, suggesting cross-reactive memory joined. CD4+ bias marked clones expanding day 15 to 37, unlike balanced contracting clones. The CD4+ clones that contracted clustered mainly within CM and EM, and the CD8+ clones concentrated in EMRA.

Libraries for TCRalpha and TCRbeta carried sample barcodes and unique molecular identifiers via 5'RACE. TCRdb itself ran the 5' RACE reads through MiXCR, one entry per CDR3 protein. Among approximately 35,000 distinct CDR3 sequences listed, 20% to 25% were seen once. CDR3 length: 12 amino acids. Germline V gene data show CDR1 as GTSNPN and CDR2 as SVGIG (reference sequence). J lost 12 bases, V lost 3 bases, and 3 bases had no gene match. Sequenced input: PBMCs or a T cell subset sorted from them (not recorded which). This chain joins TRBV30 and TRBJ2-1; the match to TRBD2 covers 12 bases. The receptor comes from an adult who had mild COVID-19 (a few samples of this study predate the infection). Cell type and time point are not known. CDR3: CAWRGLAGGQFF. CDR3 nucleotides: TGTGCCTGGAGGGGACTAGCGGGTGGGCAGTTCTTC.